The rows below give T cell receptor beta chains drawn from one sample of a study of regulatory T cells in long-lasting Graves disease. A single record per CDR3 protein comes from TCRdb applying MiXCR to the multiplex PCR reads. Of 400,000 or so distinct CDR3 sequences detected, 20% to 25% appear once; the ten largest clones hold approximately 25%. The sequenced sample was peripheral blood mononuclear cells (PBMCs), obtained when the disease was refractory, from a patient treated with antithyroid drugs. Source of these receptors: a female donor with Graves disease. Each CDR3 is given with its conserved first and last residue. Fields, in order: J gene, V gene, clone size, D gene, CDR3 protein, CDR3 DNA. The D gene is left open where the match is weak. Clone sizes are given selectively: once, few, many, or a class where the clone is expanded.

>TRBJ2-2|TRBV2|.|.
CASSQRDTGELFF
TGTGCCAGCAGCCAACGGGACACCGGGGAGCTGTTTTTT
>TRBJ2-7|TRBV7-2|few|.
CASSRPPPGSGEQYF
TGTGCCAGCAGCCGACCACCTCCGGGGTCGGGCGAGCAGTACTTC
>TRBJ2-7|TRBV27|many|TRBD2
CASSLSSGTRNYEQYF
TGTGCCAGCAGTTTATCGAGCGGGACTAGGAACTACGAGCAGTACTTC
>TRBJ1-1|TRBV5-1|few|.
CASHGGHTLNTEAFF
TGCGCCAGCCACGGGGGACATACATTGAACACTGAAGCTTTCTTT
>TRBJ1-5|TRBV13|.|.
CASSLSQELGQPQHF
TGTGCCAGCAGCTTGAGTCAGGAGTTGGGTCAGCCCCAGCATTTT
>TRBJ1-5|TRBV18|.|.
CASSRQVDNQPQHF
TGTGCCAGCTCAAGACAGGTTGACAATCAGCCCCAGCATTTT
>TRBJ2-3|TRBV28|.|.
CASSNGGTAGDTQYF
TGTGCCAGCAGTAACGGCGGGACCGCCGGAGATACGCAGTATTTT
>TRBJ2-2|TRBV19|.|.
CASSNNLGREGDGELFF
TGTGCCAGTAGTAATAATCTCGGGAGAGAGGGAGACGGGGAGCTGTTTTTT
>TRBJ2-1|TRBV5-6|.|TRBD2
CASSKTSGGYNEQFF
TGTGCCAGCAGCAAGACTAGCGGGGGCTACAATGAGCAGTTCTTC
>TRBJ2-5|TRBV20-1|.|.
CSAREAGQETQYF
TGCAGTGCTAGAGAGGCAGGGCAAGAGACCCAGTACTTC
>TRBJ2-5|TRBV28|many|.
CASPPLGSPGETQYF
TGTGCCAGCCCCCCGCTCGGCTCGCCGGGAGAGACCCAGTACTTC
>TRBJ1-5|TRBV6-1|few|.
CASSEVWGTDQPQHF
TGTGCCAGCAGTGAAGTGTGGGGGACGGATCAGCCCCAGCATTTT
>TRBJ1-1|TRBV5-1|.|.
CASSRGAGAEAFF
TGCGCCAGCAGCAGAGGGGCAGGGGCTGAAGCTTTCTTT
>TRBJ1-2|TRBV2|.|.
CASSGPSANYGYTF
TGTGCCAGCAGTGGACCGAGCGCTAACTATGGCTACACCTTC
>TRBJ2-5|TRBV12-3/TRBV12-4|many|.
CASSLAPGPTRETQYF
TGTGCCAGCAGTTTAGCTCCGGGACCTACAAGAGAGACCCAGTACTTC
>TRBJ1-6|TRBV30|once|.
CAWSKTGNSPLHF
TGTGCCTGGAGTAAGACAGGAAATTCACCCCTCCACTTT
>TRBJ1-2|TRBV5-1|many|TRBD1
CASSSTGTGFGYTF
TGTGCCAGCAGCTCCACCGGGACAGGGTTCGGCTACACCTTC
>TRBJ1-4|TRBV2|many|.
CASSEQGTTLEKLFF
TGTGCCAGCAGTGAACAGGGGACCACCCTCGAAAAACTGTTTTTT
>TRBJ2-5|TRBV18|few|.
CASSPPVVETQYF
TGTGCCAGCTCACCACCAGTCGTGGAGACCCAGTACTTC
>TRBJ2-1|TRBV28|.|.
CASSFGLGDGEEFF
TGTGCCAGCAGCTTCGGTCTTGGCGACGGTGAGGAGTTCTTC